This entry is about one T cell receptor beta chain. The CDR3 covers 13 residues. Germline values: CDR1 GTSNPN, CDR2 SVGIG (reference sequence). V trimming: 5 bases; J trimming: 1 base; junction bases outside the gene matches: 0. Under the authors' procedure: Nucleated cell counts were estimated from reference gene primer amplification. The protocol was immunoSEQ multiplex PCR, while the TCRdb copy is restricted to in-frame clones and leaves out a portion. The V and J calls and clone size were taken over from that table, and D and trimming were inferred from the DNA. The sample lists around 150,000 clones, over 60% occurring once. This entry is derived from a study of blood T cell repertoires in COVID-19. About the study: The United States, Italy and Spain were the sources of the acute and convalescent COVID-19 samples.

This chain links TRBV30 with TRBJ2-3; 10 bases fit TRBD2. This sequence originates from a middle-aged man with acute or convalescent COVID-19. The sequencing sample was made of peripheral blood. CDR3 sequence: CAWLAGGTDTQYF. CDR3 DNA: TGTGCCTGGCTAGCGGGGGGCACAGATACGCAGTATTTT.